This T cell receptor (beta chain) was retrieved from a study of cytotoxic CD8 clonotypes in ibrutinib-treated CLL. Background on the study: After median approximately 6 years, roughly 14 stayed in remission, around twelve progressed; responses about 24 partial, 2 complete. Notes on the study in general: The public clonotypes identified were infrequent and showed contraction or stability on treatment.

To note about this clone: Its antigen is not known.

Sequencing sought depths of 1 in 200,000 to 1 in 1 million T cells. Clones were sequenced by immunoSEQ multiplex PCR, and TCRdb holds only the in-frame ones, with some missing. The sample lists around 60,000 clones; approximately 57% were seen once. Cryopreserved PBMCs provided about 2 micrograms of genomic DNA for the TCR beta libraries. Unmatched junction bases numbered 18, after V lost 6 bases and J lost 4 bases. The CDR3 totals 17 residues. Looked up from germline, CDR1 is SNHLY and CDR2 is FYNNEI. The source is a human donor with chronic lymphocytic leukemia. This sequence joins TRBV2 and TRBJ2-7, with 7 bases aligning to TRBD1. The specimen comprised PBMCs, sampled after 12 months of ibrutinib treatment. In DNA, the CDR3 is TGTGCCAGCAGGAAACCCCAACGAAGACAGGGCGGGTACGAGCAGTACTTC. Protein sequence: CASRKPQRRQGGYEQYF.